Presented here are 10 T cell receptor beta chains from one specimen sequenced in a study of shared clonotypes between healthy human individuals. Profiling relied on immunoSEQ multiplex PCR, and the TCRdb table lists in-frame clones only, not all of them. The sample includes approximately 1,500,000 clones, around 98% seen only once; the top ten take about 0.45%. Sequencing input: naive CD4+ T cells sorted from blood. Subset indicated: CD45RA+ positively selected. The receptors stem from a man aged 25-45 years in good health.

This clone was seen a single time. The chain links TRBV6-6 to TRBJ1-1, with D tentatively TRBD1 (5 bases). The CDR3 totals 14 residues. Germline lookup yields CDR1 MNHNY and CDR2 SVGAGI (reference sequence). V was pared by 5 bases and J by 3 bases, with 13 bases between. CDR3 sequence: CASSPTGGDTEAFF. In DNA form, the CDR3 reads TGTGCCAGCAGTCCAACAGGAGGTGACACTGAAGCTTTCTTT.

This chain joins TRBV5-1 and TRBJ2-7, with TRBD1 matching 7 bases. With 4 bases clipped from V and 5 bases from J, the junction kept 12 bases outside the gene matches. CDR3 length: 15 residues. In germline, CDR1 is SGHRS, CDR2 YFSETQ. DNA of the CDR3: TGCGCCAGCAGCGCGACCACAGGGGTTCGGAACGAGCAGTACTTC. Translating gives CASSATTGVRNEQYF.

Note on this clone: This same CDR3 is encoded by further DNA sequences in the sample. The chain is built from TRBV18 and TRBJ2-5, with D tentatively TRBD2 (5 bases). Trimming removed 1 base at V and 5 bases at J, with 5 bases between. The V gene's germline CDR1 is KGHSH and CDR2 LQKENI. The CDR3 totals 12 residues. The DNA for the CDR3 is TGTGCCAGCTCACCACGAGGGGAGACCCAGTACTTC. Its translation: CASSPRGETQYF.

CDR3 region: CASSQERANYGYTF. CDR3 bases: TGCGCCAGCAGCCAAGAAAGAGCTAACTATGGCTACACCTTC. The chain carries TRBV4-3 and TRBJ1-2; D unclear. Trimming removed 0 bases at V and 0 bases at J, with 5 bases between. The length of the CDR3 is 14 residues. Germline assignment: CDR1 LGHNA and CDR2 YSLEER.

This clone appeared a single time. The genes are TRBV5-4 and TRBJ2-3, with a weak D call TRBD2 (6 bases). This CDR3 comprises 15 residues. V was clipped by 6 bases and J by 6 bases, with 20 bases between them. The V gene's germline CDR1 is SGHNT and CDR2 YYREEE (reference sequence). The DNA of the CDR3 is TGTGCCAGCACCCCTGTAGACCGGGGACTTGATACGCAGTATTTT. Amino acid sequence: CASTPVDRGLDTQYF.

J is TRBJ2-2 and V is TRBV2; the D call may be TRBD1 or TRBD2 (5 bases each). Trimming shortened V by 6 bases and J by 4 bases, and 18 bases separated the two germline ends. The CDR3 covers 16 residues. Germline V gene lookup returns CDR1 SNHLY and CDR2 FYNNEI. CDR3 sequence reads: CASRVRDLGSTGELFF. The CDR3 DNA sequence: TGTGCCAGCAGAGTCCGGGACCTAGGAAGCACCGGGGAGCTGTTTTTT.

About this clone itself: The sample contains more than one DNA sequence encoding this CDR3. The chain links TRBV27 to TRBJ2-3; TRBD2 matches at 11 bases. CDR3 length: 14 amino acids. Trimming removed 5 bases from V and 5 bases from J; junction bases left unmatched: 3. Per germline, CDR1 MNHEY and CDR2 SMNVEV (reference sequence). The DNA for the CDR3 is TGTGCCAGCAGTCTTGGACTAGCGGGAGATACGCAGTATTTT. This codes for CASSLGLAGDTQYF.

V gene TRBV5-1 combines with J gene TRBJ1-4; 8 bases map to TRBD1. After removal of 4 bases from V and 6 bases from J, the junction contained 11 bases not matched to a gene. The CDR3 extends over 16 amino acids. Germline V CDR1 and CDR2: SGHRS, YFSETQ. CDR3: CASSPRTGTPDEKLFF. Here the CDR3 DNA reads TGCGCCAGCAGCCCCCGGACAGGGACCCCCGATGAAAAACTGTTTTTT.

As DNA, the CDR3 is TGTGCCAGCAGCTTAGTGGTCGGAGAGGGGGAGCAGTACTTC. Amino acid sequence: CASSLVVGEGEQYF. This chain uses TRBV11-2 with TRBJ2-7, with D perhaps given as TRBD1 or TRBD2 (5 bases each). Deletions cut 1 base from V and 7 bases from J, with 14 bases between. The CDR3 runs to 14 residues. Germline V lookup: CDR1 SGHAT, CDR2 FQNNGV. Together with reference TRBV11-2 and TRBJ2-7, the CDR3 gives the full variable domain: EAGVAQSPRYKIIEKRQSVAFWCNPISGHATLYWYQQILGQGPKLLIQFQNNGVVDDSQLPKDRFSAERLKGVDSTLKIQPAKLEDSAVYLCASSLVVGEGEQYFGPGTRLTVT.

V and J are TRBV4-2 and TRBJ2-2; TRBD2 matches at 11 bases. V was clipped by 3 bases and J by 4 bases; unmatched bases: 10. The CDR3 loop spans 18 amino acids. The germline V gene encodes CDR1 LGHNA and CDR2 YNFKEQ. CDR3 amino acids: CASSQNQIAGGGTGELFF. CDR3 in DNA: TGTGCCAGCAGCCAGAACCAGATAGCGGGAGGGGGCACCGGGGAGCTGTTTTTT.